These 21 T cell receptor beta chains were sequenced from one sample in a study of shared clonotypes between healthy human individuals (dated by TCRdb to between 2020 and 2021). Library construction relied on the immunoSEQ multiplex PCR assay. TCRdb mirrors the immuneACCESS table, restricted to in-frame sequences. Some clones are absent from its copies; in checked studies, under half trace to an unresolved V gene, and the reason for the others is unknown. A total of roughly 220,000 clones appear in this sample, 50% to 75% of them only once. The ten largest clones take up 11% of the sample. The sequenced sample was memory CD4+ T cells sorted from blood. The cell subset or site label here, explained by the study, means: CD45RA-negative fraction. These receptors all stem from a man aged 30 to 45 in good health.

The chain has TRBV6-1 and TRBJ1-2, with 8 bases aligning to TRBD1. Germline values: CDR1 MNHNS, CDR2 SASEGT. V was pared by 1 base and J by 8 bases, with 6 bases of the junction left unmatched. CDR3 length: 14 amino acids. CDR3 sequence: CASSEGQGRRGYTF. In DNA form, the CDR3 reads TGTGCCAGCAGTGAAGGACAGGGGAGGAGGGGCTACACCTTC.

This clone was found once. The CDR3 DNA reads as TGTGCCATCAGAGCCGGGACAGGGGGAATTGCGGACACCGGGGAGCTGTTTTTT. As protein: CAIRAGTGGIADTGELFF. The gene calls are TRBV10-3 and TRBJ2-2; TRBD1 matches 11 bases. The germline V gene has CDR1 ENHRY and CDR2 SYGVKD. The CDR3 is 18 residues long. V lost 6 bases and J lost 3; bases outside the gene matches: 12.

V is TRBV7-2 and J is TRBJ1-5, with D uncertain. The CDR3 extends over 13 amino acids. CDR1 is SGHTA, CDR2 FQGNSA, per germline. V was cut by 6 bases and J by 5 bases, with 11 bases left in between. CDR3 protein: CASRIQEDQPQHF. CDR3 coding DNA: TGTGCCAGCAGGATACAAGAGGATCAGCCCCAGCATTTT.

This clone came up a few times. The chain has TRBV6-5 and TRBJ1-1, with 10 bases lining up with TRBD1. The CDR3 has 14 residues. J lost 3 bases, V lost 4 bases, and 2 bases had no gene match. The germline gives CDR1 MNHEY, CDR2 SVGAGI. This CDR3 is CASSSGTGDTEAFF. The DNA of the CDR3 is TGTGCCAGCAGTTCGGGGACAGGGGACACTGAAGCTTTCTTT.

This chain links TRBV28 with TRBJ2-4; D may be TRBD2 (6 bases). Germline CDR1 and CDR2: MDHEN and SYDVKM. The V gene lost 4 bases and the J gene lost 9 bases, with 13 bases spanning the gap. This CDR3 has 13 residues. CDR3 nucleotides: TGTGCCAGCAGTTCGGGAGTAAGGGGCATTCAGTACTTC. Translated: CASSSGVRGIQYF.

In this sample, this clone turned up once. V usage is TRBV19 and J usage is TRBJ1-2, with a weak D call TRBD1 (5 bases). The CDR3 sequence is 17 residues long. Trimming removed 3 bases from V and 3 bases from J, with 20 bases in between. Germline CDR1 and CDR2: LNHDA and SQIVND (reference sequence). As DNA, the CDR3 is TGTGCCAGTAGTATCGAGGTATCGGGGCGTGAAGACTATGGCTACACCTTC. Translation gives CASSIEVSGREDYGYTF.

The chain combines TRBV28 with TRBJ2-2; TRBD1 might be the D (5 bases). Trimming pared 3 bases from V and 4 bases from J, leaving 9 bases between. The length of the CDR3 is 14 residues. Per the germline V gene, CDR1 is MDHEN and CDR2 is SYDVKM. CDR3 in amino acids: CASSLLQGTGELFF. Here the CDR3 DNA reads TGTGCCAGCAGTTTGTTGCAGGGCACCGGGGAGCTGTTTTTT.

The chain joins TRBV20-1 to TRBJ1-2; D remains unclear. The V and J ends lost 4 bases and 8 bases respectively, with 8 bases between them. The CDR3 is 10 amino acids. CDR1 is DFQATT, CDR2 SNEGSKA, per germline (reference sequence). The CDR3, as DNA: TGCAGTGCTATCCGCATGGGCTACACCTTC. Translation gives CSAIRMGYTF.

The chain couples TRBV5-1 to TRBJ2-7; possible D gene TRBD2, 6 bases. V was shortened by 1 base and J by 5 bases, with 10 bases between the two germline ends. The germline V gene has CDR1 SGHRS and CDR2 YFSETQ. The CDR3 has 13 amino acids. CDR3 coding DNA: TGCGCCAGCAGCTTGACCCCGGGGGACGAGCAGTACTTC. Translation gives CASSLTPGDEQYF.

The table lists this clone with a few counts. The genes are TRBV14 and TRBJ1-5; D gene ambiguous. V was shortened by 4 bases and J by 5 bases, with 9 bases between the two germline ends. Germline V gene sequence: CDR1 SGHDN, CDR2 FVKESK. The CDR3 spans 13 residues. The CDR3 loop is CASSRKWDQPQHF. In DNA form, the CDR3 reads TGTGCCAGCAGCCGGAAATGGGATCAGCCCCAGCATTTT.

A few counts support this clone. This chain uses TRBV27 with TRBJ2-7; maybe TRBD2 (6 bases). In germline, CDR1 is MNHEY, CDR2 SMNVEV (reference sequence). The length of the CDR3 is 13 residues. V was pared by 5 bases and J by 2 bases, with 10 bases between. This CDR3 reads CASSHRETYEQYF. CDR3 nucleotides: TGTGCCAGCAGTCACCGGGAGACCTACGAGCAGTACTTC.

The chain uses TRBV25-1 and TRBJ2-5, with 11 bases fitting TRBD2. Germline CDR1 MGHDK, CDR2 SYGVNS. The CDR3 is 16 residues long. Trimming took 2 bases from V and 1 from J; bases not matched to a gene: 3. CDR3 protein: CASSELAGGSQETQYF. In DNA, the CDR3 is TGTGCCAGCAGTGAACTAGCGGGAGGTTCCCAAGAGACCCAGTACTTC.

The gene calls are TRBV4-3 and TRBJ1-1; TRBD1 is a possible D gene (5 bases). The CDR3 consists of 13 residues. The germline V gene has CDR1 LGHNA and CDR2 YSLEER. Trimming pared 3 bases from V and 7 bases from J, leaving 12 bases between. Here the CDR3 reads CASSQRGWDEAFF. The DNA of the CDR3 is TGCGCCAGCAGCCAGAGGGGCTGGGATGAAGCTTTCTTT.

This clone came up once. The chain combines TRBV5-5 with TRBJ1-5; D gene ambiguous. V lost 4 bases, J lost 0 bases, and 11 bases lay in between. The CDR3 runs 15 residues. The germline V gene has CDR1 SGHKS and CDR2 YYEKEE (reference sequence). CDR3 in amino acids: CASSQIPVSNQPQHF. In nucleotides, the CDR3 is TGTGCCAGCAGCCAAATTCCGGTTAGCAATCAGCCCCAGCATTTT.

The CDR3 DNA is TGTGCCAGCAGTTATCAGGGGTTCCACGAGCAGTACTTC. Translated: CASSYQGFHEQYF. The V and J genes are TRBV6-1 and TRBJ2-7, with a possible D match to TRBD1 (6 bases). Germline CDR1 and CDR2: MNHNS and SASEGT. There are 13 residues in the CDR3. Trimming pared 5 bases from V and 5 bases from J, leaving 13 bases between.

This rearrangement joins TRBV28 to TRBJ1-2; 9 bases fit TRBD1. V gave up 2 bases and J gave up 6 bases; unmatched junction bases: 7. This CDR3 is 15 amino acids long. Germline V gene data show CDR1 as MDHEN and CDR2 as SYDVKM. The CDR3 bases are TGTGCCAGCAGTTTAGAGACAGGGGGAAGAGATGGCTACACCTTC. Its protein is CASSLETGGRDGYTF.

The chain employs TRBV28 and TRBJ1-1; D remains ambiguous. The CDR3 spans 13 residues. Germline CDR1 reads MDHEN; CDR2 reads SYDVKM. V was shortened by 5 bases and J by 1 base, with 8 bases between the two germline ends. The CDR3, as DNA: TGTGCCAGCAGTCTGTCACCGAACACTGAAGCTTTCTTT. Amino acid sequence: CASSLSPNTEAFF.

This chain joins TRBV18 and TRBJ2-1; TRBD2 agrees at 11 bases. There are 16 residues in the CDR3. Losses at the gene ends were 4 bases for V and 6 bases for J; bases not matched to a gene: 8. The germline CDR1 and CDR2 sequences are KGHSH and LQKENI. As DNA, the CDR3 is TGTGCCAGCTCACGGTCGGGACTAGCGGAAGGCAATGAGCAGTTCTTC. Its translation: CASSRSGLAEGNEQFF.

The V gene is TRBV30, the J gene TRBJ2-5; maybe TRBD1 (5 bases). This CDR3 has 14 residues. V was trimmed by 0 bases and J by 4 bases, leaving 12 bases between them. Germline V CDR1 and CDR2: GTSNPN, SVGIG (reference sequence). The chain's CDR3 is CAWSVGWGAETQYF. CDR3 nucleotide sequence: TGTGCCTGGAGTGTAGGATGGGGCGCAGAGACCCAGTACTTC.

This clone was observed a handful of times. The CDR3 DNA reads TGCGCCAGCAGACCCCAGGGCTACGAGCAGTACTTC. It specifies CASRPQGYEQYF. This chain connects TRBV10-2 to TRBJ2-7; possibly TRBD1 for D (5 bases). Deletions cut 6 bases from V and 3 bases from J, with 9 bases between. This CDR3 spans 12 amino acids. Germline lookup yields CDR1 WSHSY and CDR2 SAAADI.

In this sample, this clone turned up once. J is TRBJ2-1 and V is TRBV30; 7 bases match TRBD2. The J segment lost 5 bases and the V segment lost 5 bases, leaving 9 bases of the junction unmatched. The germline V gene encodes CDR1 GTSNPN and CDR2 SVGIG (reference sequence). This CDR3 spans 14 amino acids. The DNA of the CDR3 is TGTGCCTGGGCCCGGGACTACCTGAACAATGAGCAGTTCTTC. This codes for CAWARDYLNNEQFF.